This T cell receptor beta chain comes out of a study of coeliac disease. Study as a whole: Without high-resolution HLA typing, biased TRBV7-2 usage was queried.

As for this clone: Its specificity is not known.

TCRdb keeps only in-frame clones here, not all; method: immunoSEQ multiplex PCR. The sample has a few thousand clones, over 60% seen once; the top ten hold 9.2%. Germline CDR1 MNHEY, CDR2 SMNVEV (reference sequence). Trimming removed 4 bases from V and 4 bases from J; junction bases left unmatched: 2. The CDR3 sequence is 13 residues long. Study conclusions and caveats: Few TRB amino acid sequences were shared between samples; most were unique. Lamina propria and intraepithelial cell fractions may contain each other's cells.

The clonotype originates from a woman aged 25-40 years with active celiac disease. The source material was lamina propria lymphocytes from the gut. This chain uses TRBV27 with TRBJ1-2; 8 bases fit TRBD1. CDR3: CASSYRGGYGYTF. The CDR3 DNA reads TGTGCCAGCAGTTACAGGGGGGGCTATGGCTACACCTTC.